This T cell receptor (beta chain) was captured in a study of blood T cell repertoires in COVID-19. Study-level information: The cDNA or gDNA used as material had been derived from T cells, B-cell-depleted T cells, or PBMCs.

Cohort assignment relied on participant-reported clinical history. There are 14 residues in the CDR3. The germline V gene has CDR1 MDHEN and CDR2 SYDVKM. The ends lost 6 bases at V and 5 bases at J; junction bases unmatched: 8. Per the original methods: Amplification of reference gene primers was used by the study to estimate nucleated cell counts. Here immunoSEQ multiplex PCR was the method, and the copy in TCRdb shows in-frame clones only, minus some. The V and J calls and clone size were taken over from that table, and D and trimming were inferred from the DNA. There are 250,000 to 350,000 clones in the sample; about 90% occur only once, and 3.5% to 5% lies in the top ten.

The chain combines TRBV28 with TRBJ1-2, with TRBD1 identical over 8 bases. The receptor comes from a young woman with acute COVID-19. The source material was PBMCs or T cells enriched from blood (not recorded which). The CDR3 sequence: CASSPQGGAYGYTF. The CDR3 coding sequence is TGTGCCAGCAGCCCACAGGGGGGAGCTTATGGCTACACCTTC.